One and the same sample provided the 20 T cell receptor beta chains below, sequenced in a study of chemoradiotherapy in HPV16-positive cancers. Libraries were prepared by immunoSEQ multiplex PCR; TCRdb keeps only in-frame clonotypes and omits some of them. This table has over 800 clones, about 82% appearing once. Here the sequenced sample was tumor tissue, taken from a patient who underwent chemoradiotherapy. These receptors all come from a human donor with HPV-associated anogenital cancer.

The rearrangement joins TRBV29-1 to TRBJ2-7, with D perhaps matching TRBD1 (5 bases). The CDR3 has 15 residues. Trimming cost V 0 bases and J 0 bases, with 12 bases left between them. The germline gives CDR1 SQVTM, CDR2 ANQGSEA. The CDR3: CSVEDWGTVSYEQYF. DNA of the CDR3: TGCAGCGTTGAAGATTGGGGCACCGTCTCCTACGAGCAGTACTTC.

The gene calls are TRBV5-6 and TRBJ1-6; D is ambiguous. Germline V CDR1 and CDR2: SGHDT, YYEEEE. The CDR3 is made up of 16 amino acids. Trimming took 0 bases from V and 7 from J, leaving 14 bases between them. The CDR3 reads CASSLAAARVNSPLHF. The CDR3 nucleotides are TGTGCCAGCAGCTTGGCGGCAGCACGGGTAAATTCACCCCTCCACTTT.

This clone has a handful of counts. This chain joins TRBV11-3 and TRBJ2-2; D might be TRBD1 or TRBD2, each matching 5 bases. The germline V gene has CDR1 SGHNT and CDR2 YENEEA. This CDR3 has 15 residues. Trimming cost V 5 bases and J 3 bases, with 13 bases left between them. CDR3 region: CASSRSGLDTGELFF. CDR3 bases: TGTGCCAGCAGCCGATCGGGGCTCGACACCGGGGAGCTGTTTTTT. The full variable domain, with the rest looked up from reference TRBV11-3 and TRBJ2-2, is EAGVVQSPRYKIIEKKQPVAFWCNPISGHNTLYWYLQNLGQGPELLIRYENEEAVDDSQLPKDRFSAERLKGVDSTLKIQPAELGDSAVYLCASSRSGLDTGELFFGEGSRLTVL.

V is TRBV29-1 and J is TRBJ2-5; D is possibly TRBD1 or TRBD2 (6 bases each). In germline, CDR1 is SQVTM, CDR2 ANQGSEA. Deletions cut 0 bases from V and 3 bases from J, with 17 bases between. This CDR3 has 16 amino acids. CDR3 protein: CSVEDPWGADKETQYF. The CDR3 coding sequence is TGCAGCGTTGAAGATCCTTGGGGGGCCGACAAAGAGACCCAGTACTTC.

The chain links TRBV27 to TRBJ1-5; no reliable D call. Trimming cost V 3 bases and J 5 bases, with 8 bases left between them. Looked up from germline, CDR1 is MNHEY and CDR2 is SMNVEV (reference sequence). There are 13 residues in the CDR3. CDR3 sequence reads: CASSFFPDQPQHF. The CDR3 coding sequence is TGTGCCAGCAGTTTCTTTCCGGATCAGCCCCAGCATTTT.

The chain links TRBV30 to TRBJ2-7, with D unresolved. Germline CDR1 and CDR2: GTSNPN and SVGIG (reference sequence). Trimming stripped 0 bases from V and 0 bases from J, with 12 bases between. This CDR3 has 15 residues. CDR3 loop: CAWSVIQTTSYEQYF. The DNA for the CDR3 is TGTGCCTGGAGTGTAATACAGACAACCTCCTACGAGCAGTACTTC.

The chain recombines TRBV18 with TRBJ1-4, with D hard to call. Deletions cut 1 base from V and 6 bases from J, with 15 bases between. This CDR3 comprises 16 residues. Germline V lookup: CDR1 KGHSH, CDR2 LQKENI. The chain's CDR3 is CASSPRMGASYEKLFF. Written as DNA, the CDR3 is TGTGCCAGCTCACCACGCATGGGTGCTTCGTATGAAAAACTGTTTTTT.

This clone was detected only once. The chain links TRBV4-1 to TRBJ2-5; no reliable D call. CDR1 and CDR2 (germline): MGHRA, YSYEKL. The CDR3 contains 11 residues. V was clipped by 1 base and J by 7 bases, with 4 bases between them. Here the CDR3 DNA reads TGCGCCAGCAGCCAAGGGGGGACCCAGTACTTC. Encoded protein: CASSQGGTQYF.

Concerning this clone itself: A junction boundary mismatches the germline segment, possibly from a read error. This chain joins TRBV5-3 and TRBJ1-1; D remains unclear. TRBV5-3 carries the ORF label, with uncertain function. The CDR3 is made up of 15 amino acids. Here the CDR3 DNA reads TGTGCCAGCAGCTTGGTTTCTGGGGTGAACACTGAAGCTTTCTTT. Translation: CASSLVSGVNTEAFF.

For the CDR3, the DNA is TGTGCCAGCAGCCGTACCTTCGGACATCTGAACACTGAAGCTTTCTTT. This gives the protein CASSRTFGHLNTEAFF. The chain couples TRBV7-9 to TRBJ1-1, with D perhaps TRBD1 (5 bases). Germline loops: CDR1 SEHNR, CDR2 FQNEAQ (reference sequence). The CDR3 covers 16 residues. Trimming stripped 5 bases from V and 0 bases from J, with 16 bases between.

The genes are TRBV7-2 and TRBJ1-1, with D unclear. The CDR3 runs to 13 residues. The V end was cut by 3 bases, the J end by 6 bases, with 11 bases between. CDR1 is SGHTA, CDR2 FQGNSA, per germline. CDR3 amino acids: CASSFGGSAEAFF. CDR3 coding DNA: TGTGCCAGCAGCTTTGGAGGCAGCGCTGAAGCTTTCTTT.

The rearrangement links TRBV28 to TRBJ2-3; a weak D match, TRBD2 (6 bases). Between the trimmed V and J ends, which lost 3 bases and 5 bases, there was a span of 12 bases. The CDR3 sequence is 14 residues long. CDR1 and CDR2 (germline): MDHEN, SYDVKM. CDR3: CASSFAGPQDTQYF. The DNA for the CDR3 is TGTGCCAGCAGTTTTGCGGGGCCGCAAGATACGCAGTATTTT.

The V call is TRBV4-1, the J call TRBJ1-5; perhaps TRBD1 as D (6 bases). The CDR3 has 17 residues. Per the germline V gene, CDR1 is MGHRA and CDR2 is YSYEKL. V was cut by 4 bases and J by 2 bases, with 18 bases left in between. CDR3 loop: CASSPEQQGYGNQPQHF. The CDR3 coding sequence is TGCGCCAGCAGCCCGGAACAACAGGGTTATGGCAATCAGCCCCAGCATTTT.

The chain joins TRBV7-3 to TRBJ1-1, with a possible D match to TRBD1 (6 bases). The CDR3 is 15 amino acids. Germline V gene sequence: CDR1 SGHTA, CDR2 FQGTGA. Trimming removed 5 bases at V and 5 bases at J, with 18 bases between. CDR3 DNA sequence: TGTGCCAGCAGCCCGTCACACACAGGGAATACTGAAGCTTTCTTT. It specifies CASSPSHTGNTEAFF.

This chain connects TRBV19 to TRBJ1-2; D remains ambiguous. The CDR3 is 14 amino acids. V was cut by 6 bases and J by 9 bases, with 20 bases left in between. The V gene's germline CDR1 is LNHDA and CDR2 SQIVND (reference sequence). The CDR3 loop is CASRGSLMSGRYTF. The CDR3 coding sequence is TGTGCCAGTAGAGGGAGTCTGATGTCTGGTCGCTACACCTTC.

The chain joins TRBV5-1 to TRBJ1-1; D is possibly TRBD1 (5 bases). Germline V gene lookup returns CDR1 SGHRS and CDR2 YFSETQ. The CDR3 is 13 residues long. V lost 1 base and J lost 8, with 12 bases in between. The CDR3 bases are TGCGCCAGCAGCTTGTACATCGCAGGGGAAGCTTTCTTT. The encoded protein is CASSLYIAGEAFF.

In this sample, this clone turned up a few times. CDR3 nucleotide sequence: TGTGCCAGCAGCCTGGACAGGAACACCGGGGAGCTGTTTTTT. Protein: CASSLDRNTGELFF. The chain couples TRBV5-4 to TRBJ2-2, with D perhaps TRBD1 (6 bases). V shed 4 bases and J shed 1 base, with 8 bases lying between them. Per germline, CDR1 SGHNT and CDR2 YYREEE (reference sequence). This CDR3 contains 14 residues.

The CDR3 here is CASGPRSDTQYF. The CDR3 region has the DNA TGTGCCAGCGGGCCGAGGTCAGATACGCAGTATTTT. This chain uses TRBV25-1 with TRBJ2-3; D is unresolved. Germline-derived CDR1 and CDR2 are MGHDK and SYGVNS. This CDR3 region has 12 residues. V lost 8 bases, J lost 4 bases, and 10 bases lay in between.

This rearrangement joins TRBV13 to TRBJ1-1; D is unresolved. The CDR3 has 14 amino acids. Germline V lookup: CDR1 PRHDT, CDR2 FYEKMQ (reference sequence). V lost 1 base and J lost 4, with 10 bases in between. In DNA form, the CDR3 reads TGTGCCAGCAGCTTAGAGGACGGCTTCACTGAAGCTTTCTTT. It specifies CASSLEDGFTEAFF.

The chain uses TRBV27 and TRBJ1-1; D is unresolved. Trimming removed 5 bases at V and 5 bases at J, with 21 bases between. The CDR3 contains 16 residues. Germline loops: CDR1 MNHEY, CDR2 SMNVEV (reference sequence). Here the CDR3 DNA reads TGTGCCAGCAGTGGGATATCGTCGGGCTCTATTACTGAAGCTTTCTTT. It codes for CASSGISSGSITEAFF.